This T cell receptor beta chain was documented in a study of blood T cell repertoires in COVID-19. Study-wide context: From the United States, Italy and Spain came samples of acute and convalescent COVID-19.

Using immunoSEQ multiplex PCR, the repertoire was profiled, and TCRdb retains in-frame clones only, with some absent. The table lists about 230,000 clones, roughly 88% of them singletons. The CDR3 has 16 amino acids. V lost 6 bases to trimming and J lost 2 bases; unmatched junction nucleotides: 9. Per germline, CDR1 SGHTA and CDR2 FQGNSA. In its sample, this clone was seen a few times. The TCR was taken from a woman aged 40 to 50 who had recovered from COVID-19. The sample comprised peripheral blood. The chain carries TRBV7-2 and TRBJ2-3; TRBD2 matches 9 bases. The CDR3 region is CASRSSGGRITDTQYF. In DNA, the CDR3 is TGTGCCAGCAGATCCAGCGGGGGGCGAATCACAGATACGCAGTATTTT.